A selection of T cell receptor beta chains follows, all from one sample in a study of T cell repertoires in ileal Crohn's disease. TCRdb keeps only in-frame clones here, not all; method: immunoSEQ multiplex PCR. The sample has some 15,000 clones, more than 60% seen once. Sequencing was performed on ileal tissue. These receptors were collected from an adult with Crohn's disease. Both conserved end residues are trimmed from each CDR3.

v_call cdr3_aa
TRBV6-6 ASNPSGRGPSEQY
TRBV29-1 SVAAREDQPQH
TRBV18 ASSRDRETMNTEAF
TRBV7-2 ASSWPSGGAGDTQY
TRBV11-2 ASSPNLEAF
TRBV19 ASSRASGGVREQF
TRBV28 ASTATRKLF
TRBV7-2 ASSDRMASRSRALH
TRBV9 ASSGRDDYEQY
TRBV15 ATSGGKAYNSPLH
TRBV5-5 ASSPGGGTSLEQY
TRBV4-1 ASSQDLAGELF
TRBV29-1 SPPGLRFYNEQF
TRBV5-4 ASSGGTSGGYTGELF
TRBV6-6 ASSYRDTAYEQY
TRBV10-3 AISDSRGKNIQY
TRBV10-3 AISESGAGASQETQY
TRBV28 ASRQGDRRYNEQF
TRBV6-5 ASSYLDSHGGTQY
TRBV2 ASLGLQPYNEQF
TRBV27 ASSPGPASSYEQY
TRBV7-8 ASSLVWGTLQETQY
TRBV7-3 ASSLSGRNEQF
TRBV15 ATSRDGTSYTGELF
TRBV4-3 ASSHQWEGSYEQY
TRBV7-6 ASSSRRDRYTYT
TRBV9 ASSRTGNSNQPQH
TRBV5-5 ASSPGQGGYEQY
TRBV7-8 ASSLGGDQPQH
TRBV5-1 ASSVGREWVTEAF
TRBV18 ASSPNRDSNEKLF
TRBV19 ASSGDVDQPQH
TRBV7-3 ASSPQATGVYGYT
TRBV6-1 ASRKGTTGELF
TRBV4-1 ASSQDRMGLRGYT
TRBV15 ATSRGRGNTEAF
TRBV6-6 ASSYFAGDNEQF
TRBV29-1 SVGGQGGGELF
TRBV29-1 SVQDFTNEKLF
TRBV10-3 AISVTADGYT
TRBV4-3 ASSQGGRDDVPLH
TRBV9 ASSVGSGPYNEQF
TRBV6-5 ASRFGQVIQETQY
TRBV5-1 ASSLGWGNTEAF
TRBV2 ASSLQGPAETQY
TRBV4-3 ASSPEGGDTQY
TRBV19 ASSIALNQPQH
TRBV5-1 ASTWLAGSYEQY
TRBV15 ATSRKLSRMTGNTIY
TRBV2 ASSEWGGRAQPQH
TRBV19 ASSDYLGGSYEQY
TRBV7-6 ASSFTSGGDGEQF
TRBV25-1 ASSETDGGFHEQY
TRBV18 ASSPNLQAGSYGYT